This TCR beta chain was found in a study of cytomegalovirus exposure and HLA in healthy donors (dated by TCRdb to the late 2010s). Looking at the study overall: According to an earlier analysis of a few hundred of the donors, about 179 million T cells yielded some 120 million unique TCR beta sequences and 276 Gb of sequence data. About 280 gigabases of sequencing data and approximately 84 million unique TCR sequences were included in an early release covering roughly 600 HLA-typed donors. The genetic ancestry cluster associated with self-reported Caucasian donors included over 65% of the approximately 430 genotyped donors. The study was designed to test whether signatures of past pathogen exposure could be identified by cataloging public T cell receptors. The study profiled the T cell repertoires of fewer than 850 subjects by immunosequencing and related them to cytomegalovirus serostatus. Besides the first cohort of approximately 710 subjects, a separate validation cohort made up of roughly 130 different subjects was used. To predict cytomegalovirus infection status, the study brought together high-throughput TCR immunosequencing, statistical association of individual TCRs with disease status, and machine learning. In a later analysis, previously published TCR beta repertoires from 666 donors were re-analyzed and high-resolution HLA genotyping was added so that TCR occurrence patterns could be studied. Rather than drawing on any new phenotypic data, the later analysis identified candidate immune exposures from TCR beta sequences and the way those sequences occurred across donors. An earlier analysis of 587 of the donors used high-throughput TCR beta sequencing to judge whether each TCR beta V gene segment behaved as functional or pseudogenic. Alongside the repertoire data, information on donor age, sex, ethnicity and CMV serostatus was compiled. Genome-wide SNP genotypes for about 65% of the 666 donors were used in a later genetic analysis, which treated that subset as a discovery cohort. All discovery cohort repertoires had been generated on a single sequencing platform. HLA typing included class I and class II loci at four-digit resolution. Typing coverage varied by locus: about 629-640 donors for A, B, C, DRB1 and DQB1; approximately 500 for DQA1; around 570 for DPA1; approximately 470 for DPB1. Because of strong linkage in the cohort, roughly five DR-DQ haplotypes were treated as single units for association and clustering. Across 300 to 400 genotyped donors of the cohort, an average of roughly 230,000 unique TCR beta nucleotide sequences per donor were sequenced, and approximately 17% of those sequences were non-productive. The investigation overall reported the following: Compared with the 666-donor mean, donors in an Asian-associated ancestry cluster had fewer N-insertions in productive TCRs, according to a later genetic analysis. Most TCR sequences were observed very rarely across donors, whereas some public TCRs were present in many individuals. In this cohort, only TCR beta chains were sequenced, and detectable features were limited by the absence of alpha or paired-chain data. Because some donors lacked HLA typing at each locus, the association tests relied only on the typed subset. Presence/absence analyses assumed roughly uniform sequencing depth across donors, an assumption that may not hold. The study listed 150 to 200 TCR beta chains as associated with cytomegalovirus. Linkage disequilibrium might explain the correlated functional status among segregating V segments, but an unknown experimental factor could not be excluded. A few of the identified cytomegalovirus-associated TCR beta chains were confirmed in vitro to be specific for cytomegalovirus antigens. The 87-base-pair reads could not distinguish some IMGT-functional V segments, including TRBV6-2 and TRBV6-3, so those segments were excluded. In both the original and validation cohorts, the classifier was reported to diagnose cytomegalovirus status with high specificity and sensitivity. A further reported finding was that TCR beta sequences accurately predicted the HLA-A and HLA-B alleles for most subjects in the first cohort. A later analysis found that TCR association rates varied across HLA loci, with DRB1 alleles showing the most associated TCRs and HLA-C alleles the fewest. CMV serostatus was the only immune exposure information available for the cohort. An association between a missense DCLRE1C variant and V-gene and J-gene trimming of TCR beta chains was found in a later genetic analysis and replicated in an independent cohort. The authors suggested that the approach could potentially be extended to other disease states and immunological phenotypes. Specific HLA alleles were associated with 18,000 or so TCR beta sequences at a false discovery rate of 0.05 in a later analysis. Several of the top co-occurrence clusters appeared to be linked to parvovirus B19, influenza, CMV and Epstein-Barr virus, according to a later analysis. Assigning TCR associations to individual alleles was difficult when HLA alleles, especially DR and DQ, strongly co-occurred. Most CMV-associated TCR beta chains appeared to be HLA-restricted in a later analysis, and the HLA associations seemed to be driven largely by CMV exposure. In a later analysis, HLA-associated TCR beta chains were found to be more clonally expanded and to have lower generation probabilities than equally common non-associated chains. Some 15 rarely observed V segments, including chromosome 9 orphons, were excluded from the earlier analysis of a few hundred of the donors because counts were too low. A cluster of highly shared sequence variants was judged likely to be a technical artifact of the sequencing pipeline. In an earlier analysis of approximately 590 of the donors, most TCR beta V segments appeared in productive rearrangements about 87% or about 30% of the time, broadly matching IMGT annotations.

As for this clone: Its antigen remains unidentified. No base quality values were provided; no much bigger clone lies one nucleotide off.

In total, over 600 healthy bone marrow donors made up the cohort. At the time of sampling, every cohort member was nominally healthy, though immune exposures that went unrecorded were likely present. The donor was CMV seropositive and belonged to the group of around 300 seropositive cohort members. A peripheral blood sample was provided by each donor, and peripheral blood mononuclear cells were used for TCR beta sequencing. The Qiagen DNeasy Blood Extraction Kit was used to extract genomic DNA from the blood cell samples. The library was prepared using the immunoSEQ multiplex PCR assay. A mixture of 60 forward primers for TCR Vbeta segments and 13 reverse primers for TCR Jbeta segments was used in the multiplex PCR. A multiplex PCR assay on genomic DNA amplified the CDR3 region of rearranged TCR beta genes. The amplified TCR beta libraries were sequenced on the Illumina HiSeq System as 87-base-pair reads. The original pipeline was this. Across the 700 or so repertoires, a later analysis counted tens of millions of unique TCR beta chains, some 11 million of which were shared by at least two donors. To remove PCR and sequencing errors, raw reads were error-corrected and collapsed into unique sequences using a nearest-neighbor algorithm that merged closely related sequences. V, D and J gene segments were assigned by aligning CDR3 sequences to IMGT reference sequences. For a sequence to be retained, at least a six-nucleotide match to both a V gene segment and a J gene segment was required. A rearrangement counted as productive if the CDR3 had no stop codons and remained in frame with V and J, and every other rearrangement counted as non-productive. CDR3 was defined by IMGT convention, running from the second conserved V-encoded cysteine to the conserved J-encoded phenylalanine. In an earlier analysis of approximately 500 of the donors, sequences lacking an unambiguous match to a single V gene segment were excluded. An earlier analysis of 587 of the donors classified V segments as functional when productive rearrangements were above 56.7% and as segregating when the standard deviation between donors was above 5%. To diagnose cytomegalovirus status from the catalog of TCR beta chain sequences, a statistical classification framework was built. V and J gene assignment, in a later analysis, came from comparing TCR nucleotide sequences with IMGT/GENE-DB human TR gene sequences. In a later analysis, CDR3 sequences and most-parsimonious VDJ recombination scenarios were assigned using the TCRdist pipeline. In a later analysis, each TCR beta chain was defined by its CDR3 amino acid sequence together with its V-gene family, and reads lacking a unique V-gene family were excluded. A later analysis removed 500 to 600 highly shared, low-generation-probability nucleotide sequences to deal with suspected cross-contamination and a sequencing artifact. In a later analysis, a clonal expansion index for each public chain was calculated from normalized within-repertoire ranks of inferred template counts. Generation probabilities in a later analysis came from a VDJ recombination model fitted to out-of-frame rearrangements, and those results were checked against IGoR. In a later analysis, hypergeometric tests were used to score TCR-TCR, TCR-HLA and TCR-CMV co-occurrence, with a repertoire-size bias correction applied to TCR pairs. To estimate false discovery rates, a later analysis permuted the HLA or CMV assignments 20 times. A later analysis grouped co-occurring TCRs with DBSCAN, adding TCRdist sequence similarity when clustering within HLA-allele-positive subsets. Repertoires with fewer than 30,000 or more than 120,000 public chains were left out of co-occurrence clustering, as were about five repertoires with anomalous nucleotide sharing. This is the immuneACCESS table as TCRdb keeps it, with only in-frame sequences that have V and J called. A part of the clones is gone; compared with another copy, unresolved V genes explain less than half, and the rest is unexplained. V and J calls and clone size come straight from that table; D and trimming were deduced from the DNA. The sample profile shows about 150,000 clones; approximately 80% of them were found once. The top ten clonotypes cover 5.6% of the sample.

CDR1 and CDR2 are drawn from the germline V gene: MDHEN, SYDVKM. Trimming removed 5 bases from V and 7 bases from J, leaving 15 bases between the germline ends. From cysteine to phenylalanine, the CDR3 is 14 amino acids long. Just CDR3 DNA is preserved here, 42 bases in frame from base 1. The sequence links TRBV28 to TRBJ1-5, with no reliable assignment of the D segment. Input material: PBMCs. The TCR comes from a woman aged 40-49 years in good health and CMV-seropositive. The CDR3 region: CASSPSTGSQPQHF. The sequence in DNA is TGTGCCAGCAGTCCCTCGACGGGATCGCAGCCCCAGCATTTT.